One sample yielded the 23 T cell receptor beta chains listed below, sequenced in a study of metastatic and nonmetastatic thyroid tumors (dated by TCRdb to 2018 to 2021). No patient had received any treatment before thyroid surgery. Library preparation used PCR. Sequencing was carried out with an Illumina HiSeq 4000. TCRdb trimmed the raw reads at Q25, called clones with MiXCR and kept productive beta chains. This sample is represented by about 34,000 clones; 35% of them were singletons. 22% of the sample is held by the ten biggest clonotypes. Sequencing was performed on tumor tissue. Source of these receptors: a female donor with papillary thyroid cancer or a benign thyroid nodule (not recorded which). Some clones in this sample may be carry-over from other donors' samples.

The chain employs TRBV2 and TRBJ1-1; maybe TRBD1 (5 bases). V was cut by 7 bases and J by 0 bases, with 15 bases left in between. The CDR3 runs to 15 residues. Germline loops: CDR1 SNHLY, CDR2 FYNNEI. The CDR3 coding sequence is TGTGCCAGCACCAGAGAGGGGCTCATGAACACTGAAGCTTTCTTT. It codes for CASTREGLMNTEAFF.

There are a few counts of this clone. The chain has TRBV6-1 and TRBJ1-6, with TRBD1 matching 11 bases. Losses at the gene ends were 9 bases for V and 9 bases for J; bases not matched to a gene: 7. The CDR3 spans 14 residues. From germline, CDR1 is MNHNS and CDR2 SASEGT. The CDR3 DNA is TGTGCCAGTAGTCCCGGGACAGGGGGTTCACCCCTCCACTTT. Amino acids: CASSPGTGGSPLHF.

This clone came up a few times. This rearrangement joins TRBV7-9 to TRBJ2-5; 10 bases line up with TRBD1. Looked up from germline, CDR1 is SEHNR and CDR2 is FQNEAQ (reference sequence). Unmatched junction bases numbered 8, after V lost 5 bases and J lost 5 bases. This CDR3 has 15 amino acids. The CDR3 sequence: CASSAPGTGVETQYF. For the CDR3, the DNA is TGTGCCAGCAGCGCACCCGGGACAGGGGTGGAGACCCAGTACTTC.

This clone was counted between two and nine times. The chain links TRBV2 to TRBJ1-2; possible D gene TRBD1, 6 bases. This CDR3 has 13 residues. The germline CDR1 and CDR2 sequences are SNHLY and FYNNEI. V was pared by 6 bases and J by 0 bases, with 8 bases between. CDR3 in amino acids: CASSRQANYGYTF. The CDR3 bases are TGTGCCAGCAGCCGACAGGCTAACTATGGCTACACCTTC.

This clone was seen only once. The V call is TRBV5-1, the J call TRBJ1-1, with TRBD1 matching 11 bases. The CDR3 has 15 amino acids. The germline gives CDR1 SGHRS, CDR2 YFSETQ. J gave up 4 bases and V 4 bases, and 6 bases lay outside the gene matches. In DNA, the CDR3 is TGCGCCAGCAGCCAAACCGGGACAGGGGGCACTGAAGCTTTCTTT. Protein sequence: CASSQTGTGGTEAFF.

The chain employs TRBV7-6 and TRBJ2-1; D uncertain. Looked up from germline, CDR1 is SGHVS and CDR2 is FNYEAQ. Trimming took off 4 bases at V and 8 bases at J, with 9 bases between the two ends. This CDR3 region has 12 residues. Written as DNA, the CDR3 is TGTGCCAGCAGCTCTACCGAGCATGAGCAGTTCTTC. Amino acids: CASSSTEHEQFF.

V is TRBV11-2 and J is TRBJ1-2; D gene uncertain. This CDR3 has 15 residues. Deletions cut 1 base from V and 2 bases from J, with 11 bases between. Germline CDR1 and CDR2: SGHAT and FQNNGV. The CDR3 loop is CASSLVREWNYGYTF. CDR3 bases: TGTGCCAGCAGCTTAGTACGGGAGTGGAACTATGGCTACACCTTC.

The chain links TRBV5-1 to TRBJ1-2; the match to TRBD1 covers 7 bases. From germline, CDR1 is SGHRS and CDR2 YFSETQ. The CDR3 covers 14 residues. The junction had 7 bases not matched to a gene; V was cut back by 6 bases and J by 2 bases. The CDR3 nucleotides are TGCGCCAGCAAGGGGGACAGTCAAAACTATGGCTACACCTTC. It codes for CASKGDSQNYGYTF.

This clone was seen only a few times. The CDR3 nucleotides are TGTGCCATCAGCCTCGGGGTATCGGGGCAGTATTTT. Protein product: CAISLGVSGQYF. This chain uses TRBV2 with TRBJ2-3; maybe TRBD2 (5 bases). V shed 10 bases and J shed 11 bases, with 19 bases lying between them. Germline CDR1 is SNHLY and CDR2 is FYNNEI. The CDR3 is 12 amino acids.

CDR3 sequence: CASSLMPSYEQYF. DNA of the CDR3: TGTGCCAGCAGTTTAATGCCTTCCTACGAGCAGTACTTC. This chain links TRBV12-3 or TRBV12-4 with TRBJ2-7; D unclear. This CDR3 spans 13 amino acids. The ends were cut back, 2 bases at V and 1 base at J, with 6 bases in the middle.

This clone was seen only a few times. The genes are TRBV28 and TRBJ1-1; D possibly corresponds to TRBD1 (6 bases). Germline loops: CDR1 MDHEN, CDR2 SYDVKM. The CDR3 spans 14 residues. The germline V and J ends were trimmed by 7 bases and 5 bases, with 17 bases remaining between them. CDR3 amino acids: CASIPRGWSTEAFF. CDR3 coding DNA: TGTGCCAGCATCCCCAGGGGCTGGAGTACTGAAGCTTTCTTT.

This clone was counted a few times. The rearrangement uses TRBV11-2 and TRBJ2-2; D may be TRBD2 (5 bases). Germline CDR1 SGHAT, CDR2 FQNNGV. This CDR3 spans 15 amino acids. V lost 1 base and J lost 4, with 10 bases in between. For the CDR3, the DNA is TGTGCCAGCAGCTTAGTCGGTCGGGGCACCGGGGAGCTGTTTTTT. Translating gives CASSLVGRGTGELFF.

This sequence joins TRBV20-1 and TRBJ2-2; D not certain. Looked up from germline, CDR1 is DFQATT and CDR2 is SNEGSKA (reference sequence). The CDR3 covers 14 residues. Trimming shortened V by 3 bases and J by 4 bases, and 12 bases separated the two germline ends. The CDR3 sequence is CSARQWNRTGELFF. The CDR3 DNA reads TGCAGTGCTAGGCAGTGGAACCGCACCGGGGAGCTGTTTTTT.

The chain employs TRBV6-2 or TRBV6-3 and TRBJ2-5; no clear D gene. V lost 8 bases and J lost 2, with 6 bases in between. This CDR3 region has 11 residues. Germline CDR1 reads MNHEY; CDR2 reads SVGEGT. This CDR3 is CASRRQETQYF. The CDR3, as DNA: TGTGCCAGCCGGCGACAAGAGACCCAGTACTTC.

As DNA, the CDR3 is TGTGCCAGCAGTTCGACAGGCCAGCCCCAGCATTTT. Its translation is CASSSTGQPQHF. The chain has TRBV28 and TRBJ1-5, with D possibly TRBD1 on 6 matching bases. The germline V gene encodes CDR1 MDHEN and CDR2 SYDVKM. This CDR3 contains 12 residues. Deletions cut 4 bases from V and 7 bases from J, with 8 bases between.

DNA for the CDR3: TGTGCCAGCAGTTTCGACAGGGGGGGTACAGATACGCAGTATTTT. The encoded protein is CASSFDRGGTDTQYF. The chain links TRBV11-2 to TRBJ2-3; 9 nucleotides align to TRBD1. Trimming removed 6 bases from V and 3 bases from J; junction bases left unmatched: 7. This CDR3 has 15 residues. The germline V gene encodes CDR1 SGHAT and CDR2 FQNNGV. Complete variable domain (other parts from reference TRBV11-2 and TRBJ2-3): EAGVAQSPRYKIIEKRQSVAFWCNPISGHATLYWYQQILGQGPKLLIQFQNNGVVDDSQLPKDRFSAERLKGVDSTLKIQPAKLEDSAVYLCASSFDRGGTDTQYFGPGTRLTVL.

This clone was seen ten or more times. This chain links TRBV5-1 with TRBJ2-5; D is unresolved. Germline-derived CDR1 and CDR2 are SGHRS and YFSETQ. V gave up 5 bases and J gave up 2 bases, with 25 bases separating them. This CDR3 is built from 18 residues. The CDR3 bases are TGCGCCAGCAGTTCCGGGCAGGCCTCATCAACCTTTCAAGAGACCCAGTACTTC. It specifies CASSSGQASSTFQETQYF.

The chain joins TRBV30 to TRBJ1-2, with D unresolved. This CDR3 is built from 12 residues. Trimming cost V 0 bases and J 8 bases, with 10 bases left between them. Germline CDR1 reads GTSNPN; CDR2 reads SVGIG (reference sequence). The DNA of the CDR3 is TGTGCCTGGAGTGTACCCGGTGGGGGCTACACCTTC. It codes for CAWSVPGGGYTF.

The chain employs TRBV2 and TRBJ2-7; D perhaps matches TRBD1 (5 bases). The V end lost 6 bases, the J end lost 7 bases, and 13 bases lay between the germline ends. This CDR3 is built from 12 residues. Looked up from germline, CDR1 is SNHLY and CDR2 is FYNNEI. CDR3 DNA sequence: TGTGCCAGCAGCCAGGGCTTATGGGAGCAGTACTTC. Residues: CASSQGLWEQYF.

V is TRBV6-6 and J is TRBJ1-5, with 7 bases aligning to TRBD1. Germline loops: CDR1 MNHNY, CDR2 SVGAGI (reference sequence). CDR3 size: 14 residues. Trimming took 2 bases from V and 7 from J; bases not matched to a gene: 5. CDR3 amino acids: CASSYNGRGQPQHF. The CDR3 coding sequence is TGTGCCAGCAGTTACAACGGCAGGGGGCAGCCCCAGCATTTT.

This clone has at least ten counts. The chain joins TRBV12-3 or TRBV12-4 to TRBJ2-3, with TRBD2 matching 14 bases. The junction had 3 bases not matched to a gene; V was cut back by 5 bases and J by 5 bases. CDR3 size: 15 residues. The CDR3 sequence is CASSRLAGGIDTQYF. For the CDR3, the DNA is TGTGCCAGCAGTCGACTAGCGGGAGGGATAGATACGCAGTATTTT.

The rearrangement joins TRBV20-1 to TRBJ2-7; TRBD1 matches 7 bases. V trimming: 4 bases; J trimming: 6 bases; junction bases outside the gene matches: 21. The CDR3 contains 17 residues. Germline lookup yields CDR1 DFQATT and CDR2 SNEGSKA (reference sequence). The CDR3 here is CSATIARLQGYSGEQYF. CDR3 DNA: TGCAGTGCTACCATTGCTCGTCTACAGGGGTATTCGGGCGAGCAGTACTTC.

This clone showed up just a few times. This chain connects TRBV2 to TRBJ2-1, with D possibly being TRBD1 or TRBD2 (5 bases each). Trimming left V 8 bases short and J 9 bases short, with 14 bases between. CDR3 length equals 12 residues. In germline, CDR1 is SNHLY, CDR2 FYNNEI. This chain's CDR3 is CASSERGAEQFF. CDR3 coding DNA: TGTGCCAGCTCTGAGAGAGGGGCTGAGCAGTTCTTC.